This T cell receptor (beta chain) was retrieved from a study of blood T cell repertoires in COVID-19. Study overall: From the United States, Italy and Spain came samples of acute and convalescent COVID-19. T cells, B-cell-depleted T cells, or PBMCs supplied cDNA or gDNA.

In the authors' workflow: Amplification of reference gene primers was used by the study to estimate nucleated cell counts. The table came from immunoSEQ multiplex PCR; TCRdb's copy has only in-frame clones and leaves some out. V and J calls and clone size are as listed in that table; D and trimming were resolved from the DNA. This table holds around 60,000 clones, around 90% found once. CDR1 and CDR2 (germline): SNHLY, FYNNEI. V was clipped by 2 bases and J by 10 bases, with 18 bases between them. The CDR3 runs 15 residues. This rearrangement joins TRBV2 to TRBJ2-1; possible D gene TRBD2, 5 bases. The clonotype originates from a man in his fifties with active COVID-19. Sequenced input: peripheral blood. In DNA form, the CDR3 reads TGTGCCAGCAGTGAAAACGGACTCGGCGCGGAGGAGCAGTTCTTC. Protein product: CASSENGLGAEEQFF.